The next 30 T cell receptor beta chains were all read from a single sample in a study of blood T cells in healthy people across ages. A second PCR of roughly 7 to 11 cycles used a sample-barcoded 5' primer and a J-beta primer mix. TCRdb used MiXCR to reprocess the 5' RACE reads, holding one entry per CDR3 protein. The data show about 970,000 distinct CDR3 sequences, about 51% seen once. Sequences were obtained from blood. These receptors were taken from a woman in her sixties or seventies in good health.

The chain uses TRBV7-8 and TRBJ1-5, with D unresolved. V was trimmed by 7 bases and J by 7 bases, leaving 14 bases between them. This CDR3 is 13 amino acids long. CDR1 is SGHVS and CDR2 is FQNEAQ in the germline V gene. CDR3 bases: TGTGCCAGCACCCCTAGTTCTGGGCAGCCCCAGCATTTT. Encoded protein: CASTPSSGQPQHF. The variable domain in full, completed from reference TRBV7-8 and TRBJ1-5, reads GAGVSQSPRYKVAKRGQDVALRCDPISGHVSLFWYQQALGQGPEFLTYFQNEAQLDKSGLPSDRFFAERPEGSVSTLKIQRTQQEDSAVYLCASTPSSGQPQHFGDGTRLSIL.

The chain employs TRBV15 and TRBJ2-7; the match to TRBD2 covers 11 bases. The J call may be mistaken, given a closer DNA end match to TRBJ2-5. The CDR3 runs 15 residues. Germline V gene lookup returns CDR1 LNHNV and CDR2 YYDKDF (reference sequence). This CDR3 is CATSRPGTSGETQYF. The CDR3 DNA follows: TGTGCCACCAGCAGACCTGGGACTAGCGGAGAGACCCAGTACTTC.

The V and J genes are TRBV10-2 and TRBJ1-2; perhaps TRBD1 as D (6 bases). Germline CDR1 WSHSY, CDR2 SAAADI. V lost 0 bases and J 5 bases, leaving 13 bases between the germline ends. The CDR3 covers 15 residues. The CDR3 DNA reads as TGCGCCAGCAGTGAGTCATCCTGGACAGCATATGGCTACACCTTC. Its translation is CASSESSWTAYGYTF.

The rearrangement uses TRBV10-3 and TRBJ2-2; TRBD1 might be the D (5 bases). The length of the CDR3 is 12 residues. Trimming took off 3 bases at V and 7 bases at J, with 6 bases between the two ends. Germline-derived CDR1 and CDR2 are ENHRY and SYGVKD. CDR3 coding DNA: TGTGCCATCAGTGACAGGGTCGGGGAGCTGTTTTTT. It translates to CAISDRVGELFF.

The V and J genes are TRBV15 and TRBJ2-7; 7 positions agree with TRBD1. The CDR3 loop spans 14 amino acids. The trim removed 4 bases at V and 7 bases at J, leaving 10 bases unmatched. CDR1 and CDR2 from the germline V gene are LNHNV and YYDKDF (reference sequence). The CDR3 loop is CATSKGGTLHEQYF. DNA for the CDR3: TGTGCCACCAGCAAAGGGGGCACCCTGCATGAGCAGTACTTC.

About this clonotype: At one end the junction does not follow the germline gene, possibly because of a read error. The chain is built from TRBV24-1 and TRBJ2-3; 7 bases align to TRBD1. Looked up from germline, CDR1 is KGHDR and CDR2 is SFDVKD. CDR3 length: 15 residues. The CDR3 here is CATGEGTARRDTQYF. The CDR3 DNA reads as TGTGCCACCGGTGAGGGGACAGCTAGGCGGGATACGCAGTATTTT.

This clonotype was seen many times. In DNA, the CDR3 is TGCAGCGTTGGGGGTAAGCTGGTGCAGAATGAGCAGTTCTTC. Protein: CSVGGKLVQNEQFF. This chain links TRBV29-1 with TRBJ2-1, with D unresolved. V lost 4 bases and J lost 7, with 17 bases in between. CDR1 and CDR2 from the germline V gene are SQVTM and ANQGSEA. This CDR3 region has 14 residues.

This chain uses TRBV5-6 with TRBJ2-1, with 7 bases fitting TRBD2. The V gene end was trimmed by 3 bases and the J gene end by 4 bases; junction bases not matched to a gene: 7. This CDR3 spans 15 amino acids. The V gene's germline CDR1 is SGHDT and CDR2 YYEEEE. The chain's CDR3 is CASSSEWREYNEQFF. The CDR3 coding sequence is TGTGCCAGCAGCTCTGAATGGCGGGAGTACAATGAGCAGTTCTTC.

The rearrangement links TRBV10-3 to TRBJ2-4, with 7 bases that match TRBD1. The germline gives CDR1 ENHRY, CDR2 SYGVKD. The CDR3 is made up of 12 amino acids. The trim removed 6 bases at V and 13 bases at J, leaving 9 bases unmatched. CDR3 sequence: CAISDRENVQYF. For the CDR3, the DNA is TGTGCCATCAGCGACAGGGAAAACGTCCAGTACTTC.

This clonotype was seen a few times. The chain couples TRBV20-1 to TRBJ2-5; 9 bases are a match to TRBD1. The germline V gene has CDR1 DFQATT and CDR2 SNEGSKA (reference sequence). The CDR3 has 14 residues. The CDR3 loop is CSAPSQDRGYERYF. For the CDR3, the DNA is TGCAGCGCCCCTTCCCAGGACAGGGGTTACGAGAGGTACTTC.

The chain carries TRBV29-1 and TRBJ2-1; no reliable D call. Trimming shortened V by 7 bases and J by 5 bases, and 6 bases separated the two germline ends. This CDR3 contains 10 residues. Germline-derived CDR1 and CDR2 are SQVTM and ANQGSEA. CDR3 DNA sequence: TGCAGCGACCGAGACAATGAGCAGTTCTTC. This encodes CSDRDNEQFF.

The chain carries TRBV20-1 and TRBJ2-7; D call uncertain. CDR1 and CDR2 from the germline V gene are DFQATT and SNEGSKA (reference sequence). V was pared by 6 bases and J by 1 base, with 10 bases between. This CDR3 is built from 12 residues. The CDR3 nucleotides read TGCAGTGCCCCTACTGTTTCCTACGAGCAGTACTTC. Amino acid sequence: CSAPTVSYEQYF.

The CDR3 protein is CASSSRGDEQYF. The CDR3 DNA follows: TGTGCCAGCAGTTCCCGAGGAGACGAGCAGTACTTC. The chain uses TRBV27 and TRBJ2-7; D unresolved. V lost 4 bases and J 5 bases, leaving 9 bases between the germline ends. The CDR3 runs to 12 residues. Per the germline V gene, CDR1 is MNHEY and CDR2 is SMNVEV (reference sequence).

The gene calls are TRBV27 and TRBJ2-5; a possible D gene is TRBD1 (6 bases). The V and J ends lost 4 bases and 5 bases respectively, with 11 bases between them. The CDR3 consists of 13 residues. Germline assignment: CDR1 MNHEY and CDR2 SMNVEV (reference sequence). DNA for the CDR3: TGTGCCAGCAGTTACAGGGAATACGAGACCCAGTACTTC. It translates to CASSYREYETQYF.

The gene calls are TRBV20-1 and TRBJ2-5; no clear D gene. There are 13 residues in the CDR3. Per the germline V gene, CDR1 is DFQATT and CDR2 is SNEGSKA (reference sequence). Trimming took 3 bases from V and 5 from J, leaving 13 bases between them. CDR3 region: CSARVPSGETQYF. The CDR3 DNA follows: TGCAGTGCTAGGGTGCCCTCCGGGGAGACCCAGTACTTC.

This clonotype was seen a few times. This chain joins TRBV9 and TRBJ2-1; D is unresolved. V shed 0 bases and J shed 6 bases, with 4 bases lying between them. The germline gives CDR1 SGDLS, CDR2 YYNGEE. CDR3 length equals 12 residues. Here the CDR3 DNA reads TGTGCCAGCAGCGTAGTGGCCAATGAGCAGTTCTTC. Translating gives CASSVVANEQFF.

V gene TRBV9 combines with J gene TRBJ1-4; 7 bases fit TRBD1. V shed 2 bases, J shed 7 bases, and the junction held 8 bases outside the gene matches. Looked up from germline, CDR1 is SGDLS and CDR2 is YYNGEE. The CDR3 consists of 15 residues. CDR3 coding DNA: TGTGCCAGCAGCGTGATGTCAGGGGGAAGTGAAAAACTGTTTTTT. Translation gives CASSVMSGGSEKLFF.

This sequence joins TRBV7-8 and TRBJ2-7; 8 bases line up with TRBD1. The CDR3 has 13 amino acids. Per germline, CDR1 SGHVS and CDR2 FQNEAQ. V gave up 7 bases and J gave up 6 bases; unmatched junction bases: 8. The CDR3 here is CASNDRGLSEQYF. As DNA, the CDR3 is TGTGCCAGCAACGACAGGGGACTCTCCGAGCAGTACTTC.

The chain links TRBV4-1 to TRBJ2-3; 14 bases agree with TRBD2. The CDR3 consists of 16 residues. V shed 3 bases, J shed 5 bases, and the junction held 4 bases outside the gene matches. The germline V gene has CDR1 MGHRA and CDR2 YSYEKL. CDR3 amino acids: CASSQGTSGRRDTQYF. The CDR3 bases are TGCGCCAGCAGCCAGGGGACTAGCGGGAGAAGAGATACGCAGTATTTT.

This clonotype was seen only a few times. The rearrangement uses TRBV7-2 and TRBJ2-5; D is unresolved. The CDR3 consists of 19 residues. Trimming took 5 bases from V and 1 from J, leaving 26 bases between them. CDR1 is SGHTA, CDR2 FQGNSA, per germline. CDR3 DNA sequence: TGTGCCAGCAGCGCAGGACCCACAGTGTTGGCCACGGGCCAAGAGACCCAGTACTTC. This sequence encodes CASSAGPTVLATGQETQYF.

The chain recombines TRBV4-3 with TRBJ1-2, with D uncertain. The germline V and J ends were trimmed by 0 bases and 6 bases, with 14 bases remaining between them. The CDR3 is 15 residues long. The germline V gene has CDR1 LGHNA and CDR2 YSLEER. CDR3 coding DNA: TGCGCCAGCAGCCAAGAATTGTGGTTCCAGGATGGCTACACCTTC. Translated: CASSQELWFQDGYTF.

This chain links TRBV4-2 with TRBJ1-4; D is unresolved. In germline, CDR1 is LGHNA, CDR2 YNFKEQ. Trimming left V 1 base short and J 8 bases short, with 23 bases between. CDR3 size: 18 residues. The CDR3 nucleotides are TGTGCCAGCAGCCAAGGAGCCTTTAAGGTCTCATTGCTCGAAAAACTGTTTTTT. Its protein is CASSQGAFKVSLLEKLFF.

The chain recombines TRBV4-1 with TRBJ1-2; tentatively, D is TRBD1 (6 bases). CDR3 length: 15 amino acids. Trimming cost V 0 bases and J 4 bases, with 12 bases left between them. Looked up from germline, CDR1 is MGHRA and CDR2 is YSYEKL. This chain's CDR3 is CASSQDRGAGYGYTF. DNA for the CDR3: TGCGCCAGCAGCCAAGATCGGGGGGCGGGCTATGGCTACACCTTC.

J is TRBJ1-1 and V is TRBV29-1; D ambiguous. CDR1 SQVTM and CDR2 ANQGSEA come from the germline V gene. The V end lost 1 base, the J end lost 4 bases, and 7 bases lay between the germline ends. CDR3 length equals 12 residues. For the CDR3, the DNA is TGCAGCGTTGAAGCCCAAGCCACTGAAGCTTTCTTT. This encodes CSVEAQATEAFF.

This clonotype was detected a few times. The chain has TRBV5-1 and TRBJ1-4; unclear D gene. The germline CDR1 and CDR2 sequences are SGHRS and YFSETQ. CDR3 length: 15 amino acids. V lost 2 bases, J lost 2 bases, and 10 bases lay in between. The CDR3 DNA reads TGCGCCAGCAGCTTCGGTTCGGCTACTAATGAAAAACTGTTTTTT. This codes for CASSFGSATNEKLFF.

This clonotype showed up just a few times. This chain joins TRBV3-1 and TRBJ1-4; D unresolved. The CDR3 consists of 14 residues. The V gene lost 4 bases and the J gene lost 4 bases, with 10 bases spanning the gap. Germline CDR1 LGHDT, CDR2 YNNKEL (reference sequence). CDR3 nucleotides: TGTGCCAGCAGCCCCGGACGGATTAATGAAAAACTGTTTTTT. Its protein is CASSPGRINEKLFF.

This clonotype was seen once. V usage is TRBV12-3 or TRBV12-4 and J usage is TRBJ2-7; TRBD2 aligns across 9 bases. Trimming cost V 7 bases and J 7 bases; bases outside gene matches: 11. CDR3 length equals 14 residues. Written as DNA, the CDR3 is TGTGCCAGCACCGTAGCGGGAGAAATAGGGGAGCAGTACTTC. As protein: CASTVAGEIGEQYF.

This clonotype was found a few times. J is TRBJ2-1 and V is TRBV7-3; D not resolved. The CDR3 has 13 residues. CDR1 and CDR2 (germline): SGHTA, FQGTGA. Trimming removed 5 bases at V and 8 bases at J, with 13 bases between. CDR3: CASSGQPDDEQFF. The CDR3 nucleotides read TGTGCCAGCAGCGGGCAGCCGGACGATGAGCAGTTCTTC. The whole variable domain, filled in from reference TRBV7-3 and TRBJ2-1, reads GAGVSQTPSNKVTEKGKYVELRCDPISGHTALYWYRQSLGQGPEFLIYFQGTGAADDSGLPNDRFFAVRPEGSVSTLKIQRTERGDSAVYLCASSGQPDDEQFFGPGTRLTVL.

The chain recombines TRBV6-2 or TRBV6-3 with TRBJ1-5; D unresolved. The CDR3 contains 13 residues. V shed 6 bases and J shed 5 bases, with 11 bases lying between them. The V gene's germline CDR1 is MNHEY and CDR2 SVGEGT. CDR3 loop: CASRSRLDQPQHF. The CDR3 DNA is TGTGCCAGCAGGAGTCGACTTGATCAGCCCCAGCATTTT.

This chain uses TRBV30 with TRBJ2-4; D is tentatively TRBD1 or TRBD2 (5 bases each). The J call is uncertain, as TRBJ2-7 better fits the DNA end. Germline V gene sequence: CDR1 GTSNPN, CDR2 SVGIG (reference sequence). This CDR3 is built from 13 residues. CDR3 protein: CAWAGTRSYEQYF. In nucleotides, the CDR3 is TGTGCCTGGGCCGGGACGCGGTCCTACGAGCAGTACTTC.